Below, one T cell receptor (beta chain) is given with its context. Its antigen is not known. The data are from a study of T cell responses to AZD1222 COVID-19 vaccine. Regarding the study as a whole: Recipients of AZD1222 seropositive at baseline numbered only 6 or 7. Females made up more of the donors, who were largely white British, and clonal diversity may have come out too low.

Using immunoSEQ multiplex PCR, the repertoire was profiled, and TCRdb retains in-frame clones only, with some absent. The sample has around 110,000 clones, just under 95% seen once; the top ten hold over 2.5%. This specimen consisted of peripheral blood, obtained on day 0 of AZD1222 vaccination. The sequence was collected from an adult in good health.

CDR3 residues: CAARSGGGETGELFF. CDR3 coding DNA: TGCGCCGCCCGTAGCGGGGGCGGAGAAACCGGGGAGCTGTTTTTT. V and J are TRBV5-1 and TRBJ2-2, with 9 bases fitting TRBD2. Germline loops: CDR1 SGHRS, CDR2 YFSETQ. V lost 10 bases and J lost 5; bases outside the gene matches: 12. The CDR3 length is 15 residues.